Shown below are 9 T cell receptor beta chains from a single sample sequenced in a study of blood T cell repertoires in COVID-19. Using immunoSEQ multiplex PCR, the repertoire was profiled, and TCRdb retains in-frame clones only, with some absent. The table shows 150,000 to 200,000 clones, with more than 75% occurring only once. Input material: PBMCs or T cells enriched from blood (not recorded which). The receptor set was obtained from a human donor with acute COVID-19. The donor label of this sample is uncertain.

V and J are TRBV9 and TRBJ1-1, with D perhaps matching TRBD1 (5 bases). The ends were cut back, 0 bases at V and 3 bases at J, with 6 bases in the middle. This CDR3 has 13 amino acids. Germline V CDR1 and CDR2: SGDLS, YYNGEE. CDR3 protein: CASSVGGDTEAFF. CDR3 nucleotides: TGTGCCAGCAGCGTAGGGGGGGACACTGAAGCTTTCTTT.

V and J are TRBV12-5 and TRBJ2-2; 7 bases map to TRBD1. Germline CDR1 LGHNT, CDR2 FRNRAP. V lost 5 bases and J lost 4; bases outside the gene matches: 10. The CDR3 is made up of 16 amino acids. The DNA of the CDR3 is TGTGCTAGTGGTGTCCGGAGACAGGGCTCCACCGGGGAGCTGTTTTTT. Encoded protein: CASGVRRQGSTGELFF.

J is TRBJ2-2 and V is TRBV9; TRBD2 might be the D (6 bases). The V and J ends lost 3 bases and 5 bases respectively, with 17 bases between them. The CDR3 spans 16 residues. Per the germline V gene, CDR1 is SGDLS and CDR2 is YYNGEE. CDR3 nucleotide sequence: TGTGCCAGCAGCGCCAGCCACGGGAGAGCGACCGGGGAGCTGTTTTTT. The encoded protein is CASSASHGRATGELFF.

The V call is TRBV7-2, the J call TRBJ2-3; D not certain. The germline V gene has CDR1 SGHTA and CDR2 FQGNSA. This CDR3 is built from 13 residues. V shed 1 base and J shed 6 bases, with 8 bases lying between them. The CDR3 DNA reads TGTGCCAGCAGCTTAGTAAGCCCGGATACGCAGTATTTT. It yields the protein CASSLVSPDTQYF.

The J gene is TRBJ1-2, the V gene TRBV7-8, with a possible D match to TRBD1 (5 bases). This CDR3 has 14 residues. V lost 5 bases and J lost 3, with 13 bases in between. CDR1 is SGHVS, CDR2 FQNEAQ, per germline. CDR3 amino acids: CASSPRVGYYGYTF. As DNA, the CDR3 is TGTGCCAGCAGCCCCAGGGTGGGATACTATGGCTACACCTTC.

The rearrangement links TRBV18 to TRBJ1-6; 7 bases match TRBD1. The germline gives CDR1 KGHSH, CDR2 LQKENI. The CDR3 sequence is 16 residues long. Germline trimming cut 3 bases from V and 5 bases from J; bases unmatched to any gene: 7. Written as DNA, the CDR3 is TGTGCCAGCTCACCCGACCCGGGACAGCATAATTCACCCCTCCACTTT. This gives the protein CASSPDPGQHNSPLHF.

The genes are TRBV18 and TRBJ2-3; 8 bases are a match to TRBD2. The CDR3 consists of 16 residues. V lost 2 bases, J lost 5 bases, and 9 bases stayed unmatched. Germline-derived CDR1 and CDR2 are KGHSH and LQKENI. Written as DNA, the CDR3 is TGTGCCAGCTCACCAAGAGTAAGCGGGGGACGAGATACGCAGTATTTT. This translates into CASSPRVSGGRDTQYF. Combining the CDR3 with reference TRBV18 and TRBJ2-3 gives the whole variable domain NAGVMQNPRHLVRRRGQEARLRCSPMKGHSHVYWYRQLPEEGLKFMVYLQKENIIDESGMPKERFSAEFPKEGPSILRIQQVVRGDSAAYFCASSPRVSGGRDTQYFGPGTRLTVL.

The chain's CDR3 is CASSYQLYGYTF. The DNA for the CDR3 is TGTGCCAGCAGTTACCAGTTATATGGCTACACCTTC. The chain carries TRBV5-6 and TRBJ1-2; D is uncertain. The germline V gene has CDR1 SGHDT and CDR2 YYEEEE. V lost 5 bases, J lost 5 bases, and 10 bases lay in between. This CDR3 spans 12 amino acids.

This clone was seen many times. The J gene is TRBJ1-6, the V gene TRBV13; D remains unclear. The germline V gene has CDR1 PRHDT and CDR2 FYEKMQ (reference sequence). V lost 3 bases, J lost 7 bases, and 4 bases lay in between. The CDR3 runs 12 residues. Here the CDR3 reads CASSFENSPLHF. Written as DNA, the CDR3 is TGTGCCAGCAGCTTTGAGAATTCACCCCTCCACTTT.